This passage covers 27 T cell receptor beta chains from one sample sequenced in a study of T cell clonality in common variable immunodeficiency (dated by TCRdb to the mid-2010s). Library preparation used the immunoSEQ multiplex PCR assay. Imported from immuneACCESS, the table was reduced by TCRdb to in-frame sequences with V and J called. These copies leave out some clones; in studies compared against another copy, an unresolved V gene accounts for under half, and the cause of the remainder is not known. This sample has about 40,000 clones, none of them a singleton. The ten largest clonotypes hold 2.5% to 3% of the sample. The sequencing input was peripheral blood mononuclear cells. Receptors were obtained from a person aged 18-70 years in good health.

This clone has at least ten counts. Read data end 3 residues before the CDR3 end; the end is taken from the germline J gene. This sequence joins TRBV5-4 and TRBJ2-5; 7 bases agree with TRBD1. V trimming: 0 bases; J trimming: 5 bases; junction bases outside the gene matches: 7. The germline gives CDR1 SGHNT, CDR2 YYREEE (reference sequence). This CDR3 comprises 15 residues. The covered CDR3 bases are TGTGCCAGCAGCTTGGTGACAGGGCGAGGGGAGACC. This translates into CASSLVTGRGET. The CDR3 in full is CASSLVTGRGETQYF.

This clone was counted ten times or more. The read halts 3 residues ahead of the CDR3 end, with the missing end drawn from the germline J gene. The chain links TRBV6-1 to TRBJ1-1; 7 bases agree with TRBD1. The CDR3 contains 15 residues. Unmatched junction bases numbered 5, after V lost 4 bases and J lost 0 bases. The germline gives CDR1 MNHNS, CDR2 SASEGT. CDR3 bases read: TGTGCCAGCAGTGCGCGGACAGGAATGAACACTGAA. Amino acids: CASSARTGMNTE. The whole CDR3 is CASSARTGMNTEAFF.

This clone was seen more than once but under ten times. The observed sequence ends 3 residues before the CDR3 terminus, with the missing tail filled in from the germline J gene. The V gene is TRBV18, the J gene TRBJ1-1; 9 nucleotides line up with TRBD1. The CDR3 length is 15 residues. Germline V gene sequence: CDR1 KGHSH, CDR2 LQKENI. Incomplete CDR3 DNA: TGTGCCAGCTCAACACAGGGGGCGGAAGGAGAGACA. Protein: CASSTQGAEGET. The CDR3 as a whole reads CASSTQGAEGETAFF.

This clone occurred a few times. The read falls 3 residues short of the CDR3 end, and the missing part is taken from the germline J gene. The V and J genes are TRBV13 and TRBJ2-5; D is undetermined. Germline V CDR1 and CDR2: PRHDT, FYEKMQ (reference sequence). The CDR3 loop spans 13 amino acids. Trimming removed 4 bases from V and 3 bases from J, with 9 bases in between. The sequenced part of the CDR3 DNA is TGTGCCAGCAGCTCAAATAGGGAAGAGACC. It encodes CASSSNREET. The whole CDR3 sequence is CASSSNREETQYF.

The table lists this clone with many counts. The sequence runs out 3 residues before the end of the CDR3; the remainder is reconstructed from the germline J gene. This chain joins TRBV7-8 and TRBJ1-6; D is possibly TRBD1 (5 bases). The germline V and J ends were trimmed by 5 bases and 4 bases, with 18 bases remaining between them. The CDR3 contains 17 residues. The germline V gene encodes CDR1 SGHVS and CDR2 FQNEAQ. The covered CDR3 bases are TGTGCCAGCAGCAGCCCCGCGGGGGGACCATATAATTCACCC. It codes for CASSSPAGGPYNSP. The CDR3 in full is CASSSPAGGPYNSPLHF.

This clone was observed at least ten times. CDR3 sequence reads: CASSIDDRATNQPQHF. Incomplete CDR3 DNA: TGTGCCAGTAGTATAGACGACAGGGCGACTAATCAGCCC. The chain recombines TRBV19 with TRBJ1-5, with 7 bases fitting TRBD1. The CDR3 end is not reached by the read, which stops 3 residues before it; the germline J gene fills it in. The CDR3 is 16 residues long. Germline loops: CDR1 LNHDA, CDR2 SQIVND (reference sequence). After removal of 0 bases from V and 4 bases from J, the junction contained 6 bases not matched to a gene.

This clone was recorded many times. The CDR3 extends 3 residues past the end of the read, so its final part is completed from the germline J gene. V usage is TRBV20-1 and J usage is TRBJ2-1; tentatively, D is TRBD2 (6 bases). Looked up from germline, CDR1 is DFQATT and CDR2 is SNEGSKA (reference sequence). The CDR3 loop spans 15 amino acids. V was shortened by 6 bases and J by 0 bases, with 15 bases between the two germline ends. Partial CDR3 DNA: TGCAGTGCCTCCGGGACTGCCAGCTCCTACAATGAG. Translated, it gives CSASGTASSYNE. The CDR3, in full, reads CSASGTASSYNEQFF.

This clone was counted many times. The sequence runs out 3 residues before the end of the CDR3; the remainder is reconstructed from the germline J gene. The V gene is TRBV20-1, the J gene TRBJ1-3, with D maybe TRBD1 (5 bases). This CDR3 comprises 15 residues. CDR1 is DFQATT and CDR2 is SNEGSKA in the germline V gene (reference sequence). Between the trimmed V and J ends, which lost 6 bases and 0 bases, there was a span of 15 bases. CDR3 DNA, as far as it was read: TGCAGTGCCGGGGGGGGGTTTTCCTCTGGAAACACC. Translating it yields CSAGGGFSSGNT. The whole CDR3 sequence reads CSAGGGFSSGNTIYF.

This clone came up many times. The read is 3 residues too short to cover the CDR3 end, so that end is filled in from the germline J gene. This sequence joins TRBV29-1 and TRBJ2-5; TRBD1 aligns across 9 bases. The germline V gene has CDR1 SQVTM and CDR2 ANQGSEA. CDR3 length: 14 residues. V was pared by 1 base and J by 5 bases, with 5 bases of the junction left unmatched. CDR3 in amino acids: CSVEGDRARETQYF. Partial CDR3 DNA: TGCAGCGTTGAAGGGGACAGGGCGAGGGAGACC.

In its sample, this clone was seen many times. Read data end 3 residues before the CDR3 end; the end is taken from the germline J gene. This rearrangement joins TRBV5-6 to TRBJ2-3, with TRBD2 identical over 10 bases. CDR3 length equals 14 residues. The V gene end was trimmed by 5 bases and the J gene end by 6 bases; junction bases not matched to a gene: 6. CDR1 is SGHDT, CDR2 YYEEEE, per germline. The CDR3 loop reads CASRPGLAFDTQYF. The part of the CDR3 DNA that was read is TGTGCCAGCAGACCGGGACTAGCGTTTGATACG. Drawing the rest from reference TRBV5-6 and TRBJ2-3, the complete variable domain is DAGVTQSPTHLIKTRGQQVTLRCSPKSGHDTVSWYQQALGQGPQFIFQYYEEEERQRGNFPDRFSGHQFPNYSSELNVNALLLGDSALYLCASRPGLAFDTQYFGPGTRLTVL.

This clone showed up many times. The read ends 3 residues before the CDR3 terminus; that terminus is restored from the germline J gene. This chain links TRBV20-1 with TRBJ2-1, with a tentative D call TRBD2 (7 bases). Trimming took 2 bases from V and 3 from J, leaving 11 bases between them. Germline assignment: CDR1 DFQATT and CDR2 SNEGSKA (reference sequence). CDR3 length: 14 amino acids. The CDR3: CSARRGGLYNEQFF. Partial CDR3 DNA: TGCAGTGCTAGACGCGGGGGCCTCTACAATGAG.

In its sample, this clone was seen many times. The CDR3 end is not reached by the read, which stops 3 residues before it; the germline J gene fills it in. V gene TRBV19 combines with J gene TRBJ2-1; D is unresolved. The germline V gene has CDR1 LNHDA and CDR2 SQIVND (reference sequence). The CDR3 sequence is 12 residues long. Trimming pared 4 bases from V and 8 bases from J, leaving 9 bases between. The part of the CDR3 DNA that was read is TGTGCCAGTAGTACCTCCTCTTATGAG. This sequence encodes CASSTSSYE. The entire CDR3 reads CASSTSSYEQFF.

At least ten counts were recorded for this clone. The CDR3 end is not reached by the read, which stops 3 residues before it; the germline J gene fills it in. The chain couples TRBV20-1 to TRBJ2-5; TRBD1 might be the D (7 bases). The CDR3 sequence is 15 residues long. Trimming removed 0 bases at V and 5 bases at J, with 16 bases between. Germline V CDR1 and CDR2: DFQATT, SNEGSKA (reference sequence). CDR3 DNA (partial): TGCAGTGCTAGAGATGAGGAGGGGGCTCAGGAGACC. Protein product: CSARDEEGAQET. The CDR3 as a whole reads CSARDEEGAQETQYF.

This clone was counted ten times or more. The CDR3 bases that were read are TGTGCCAGCAGCTTGTGGGGTAGCGGGCCCTACGAG. Its translation: CASSLWGSGPYE. The entire CDR3 protein is CASSLWGSGPYEQYF. This sequence joins TRBV5-4 and TRBJ2-7, with TRBD2 matching over 7 bases. With the read ending 3 residues before the CDR3 end, the germline J gene is used to fill in that end. Germline loops: CDR1 SGHNT, CDR2 YYREEE (reference sequence). The CDR3 loop spans 15 amino acids. The V gene end was trimmed by 1 base and the J gene end by 2 bases; junction bases not matched to a gene: 6.

This clone showed up many times. The read falls 3 residues short of the CDR3 end, and the missing part is taken from the germline J gene. V usage is TRBV7-2 and J usage is TRBJ1-2; TRBD1 aligns across 9 bases. The CDR3 is 15 amino acids. V lost 2 bases and J lost 6; bases outside the gene matches: 7. Germline-derived CDR1 and CDR2 are SGHTA and FQGNSA. Here the CDR3 reads CASSLWGTGRDGYTF. The covered CDR3 bases are TGTGCCAGCAGCTTATGGGGGACAGGGCGGGATGGC.

This clone was picked up a small number of times. The read is 3 residues too short to cover the CDR3 end, so that end is filled in from the germline J gene. V is TRBV5-1 and J is TRBJ2-2; D is possibly TRBD1 (6 bases). Looked up from germline, CDR1 is SGHRS and CDR2 is YFSETQ. This CDR3 has 16 amino acids. V dropped 3 bases and J dropped 6 bases, with 18 bases sitting between them. The part of the CDR3 DNA that was read is TGCGCCAGCAGCTGGCAGGGGTTTACGTCGCCCGGGGAG. It yields the protein CASSWQGFTSPGE. The whole CDR3 reads CASSWQGFTSPGELFF.

There are many counts of this clone. The read terminates 3 residues before the CDR3 end, so the remaining end is supplied by the germline J gene. The V gene is TRBV20-1, the J gene TRBJ1-6; 7 bases are shared with TRBD1. CDR1 and CDR2 from the germline V gene are DFQATT and SNEGSKA (reference sequence). This CDR3 comprises 17 residues. J was trimmed by 0 bases and V by 1 base; bases with no gene match: 6. The CDR3 DNA, read in part, is TGCAGTGCTAGAGGACAGGGTCTCGGCTCCTATAATTCACCC. Its protein is CSARGQGLGSYNSP. Given in full, the CDR3 is CSARGQGLGSYNSPLHF.

This clone was recorded many times. The observed sequence ends 3 residues before the CDR3 terminus, with the missing tail filled in from the germline J gene. V and J are TRBV12-5 and TRBJ2-5; 12 bases match TRBD1. Germline V gives CDR1 LGHNT, CDR2 FRNRAP. CDR3 length: 18 residues. V gave up 6 bases and J gave up 4 bases; unmatched junction bases: 15. The CDR3 sequence is CASGLGLTGTGGAETQYF. CDR3 DNA, as far as it was read: TGTGCTAGTGGCCTCGGATTGACCGGGACAGGGGGCGCAGAGACC.

This clone was observed at least ten times. Read sequence stops 3 residues before the CDR3 end, and the germline J gene provides the missing end. V gene TRBV3-1 (or the pseudogene TRBV3-2) combines with J gene TRBJ2-6; the D gene is possibly TRBD1 (6 bases). The CDR3 runs to 20 residues. Germline V CDR1 and CDR2: LGHDT, YNNKEL (reference sequence). Trimming shortened V by 0 bases and J by 0 bases, and 18 bases separated the two germline ends. CDR3 DNA, as far as it was read: TGTGCCAGCAGCCAAGAGTACGACAGGTTCCTTCGCTCTGGGGCCAACGTC. This encodes CASSQEYDRFLRSGANV. Given in full, the CDR3 is CASSQEYDRFLRSGANVLTF.

In this sample, this clone turned up a few times. The read comes to an end 3 residues before the CDR3 does, leaving the germline J gene to fill in the end. This sequence joins TRBV6-4 and TRBJ2-7; D may be TRBD1 or TRBD2 (5 bases each). Germline V lookup: CDR1 MRHNA, CDR2 SNTAGT. The CDR3 is 13 residues long. Trimming cost V 4 bases and J 3 bases, with 10 bases left between them. The part of the CDR3 DNA that was read is TGTGCCAGCAGTGCAGAGGGGAACTACGAG. Translation gives CASSAEGNYE. The entire CDR3 protein reads CASSAEGNYEQYF.

This clone was recorded many times. The CDR3: CASSWGLAESYEQYF. Partial CDR3 DNA: TGTGCCAGCAGTTGGGGACTAGCGGAGAGTTACGAG. The chain joins TRBV6-2 or TRBV6-3 to TRBJ2-7, with 11 bases lining up with TRBD2. The read stops 3 residues short of the end of the CDR3; the missing end is completed from the germline J gene. From germline, CDR1 is MNHEY and CDR2 SVGEGT. Trimming removed 4 bases from V and 4 bases from J; junction bases left unmatched: 6. This CDR3 has 15 amino acids.

This clone was seen at least ten times. The read is 3 residues too short to cover the CDR3 end, so that end is filled in from the germline J gene. The gene calls are TRBV2 and TRBJ1-4, with D maybe TRBD1 (6 bases). Germline lookup yields CDR1 SNHLY and CDR2 FYNNEI. V lost 4 bases to trimming and J lost 4 bases, with 7 bases between them. The CDR3 runs to 13 residues. CDR3 amino acids: CASSGDNNEKLFF. Partial CDR3 DNA: TGTGCCAGCAGTGGGGACAATAATGAAAAA. The full variable domain, with the rest looked up from reference TRBV2 and TRBJ1-4, is EPEVTQTPSHQVTQMGQEVILRCVPISNHLYFYWYRQILGQKVEFLVSFYNNEISEKSEIFDDQFSVERPDGSNFTLKIRSTKLEDSAMYFCASSGDNNEKLFFGSGTQLSVL.

This clone was counted at least ten times. The read stops 3 residues short of the end of the CDR3; the missing end is completed from the germline J gene. This sequence joins TRBV3-1 (or the pseudogene TRBV3-2) and TRBJ2-3; D ambiguous. Trimming took 2 bases from V and 2 from J, leaving 14 bases between them. CDR3 length: 16 amino acids. CDR1 is LGHDT, CDR2 YNNKEL, per germline (reference sequence). The part of the CDR3 DNA that was read is TGTGCCAGCAGCCAACTTCCGAAAGCCGACACAGATACG. Encoded protein: CASSQLPKADTDT. The entire CDR3 protein reads CASSQLPKADTDTQYF.

This clone was counted at least ten times. The CDR3 end is not reached by the read, which stops 3 residues before it; the germline J gene fills it in. The rearrangement joins TRBV20-1 to TRBJ2-7; tentatively, D is TRBD2 (6 bases). Germline CDR1 DFQATT, CDR2 SNEGSKA (reference sequence). With 1 base removed from V and 3 bases from J, the gap between germline ends came to 16 bases. CDR3 length equals 15 residues. Here the CDR3 reads CSARALRAEGYEQYF. The part of the CDR3 DNA that was read is TGCAGTGCTAGAGCTCTGCGGGCGGAGGGCTACGAG.

The sample holds a few counts of this clone. A read error may account for a junction end that differs from germline. The observed sequence ends 3 residues before the CDR3 terminus, with the missing tail filled in from the germline J gene. The genes are TRBV7-9 and TRBJ2-3; the D is unclear. Looked up from germline, CDR1 is SEHNR and CDR2 is FQNEAQ (reference sequence). The CDR3 extends over 12 amino acids. CDR3 residues: CPSSHNTDTQYF. The part of the CDR3 DNA that was read is TGTCCCAGCAGCCACAACACAGATACG.

This clone appeared many times. Read data end 3 residues before the CDR3 end; the end is taken from the germline J gene. This sequence joins TRBV7-8 and TRBJ2-2, with D maybe TRBD2 (5 bases). Germline CDR1 and CDR2: SGHVS and FQNEAQ. V lost 8 bases and J lost 1, with 14 bases in between. CDR3 length equals 15 residues. CDR3 protein: CASGYRSGNTGELFF. The sequenced part of the CDR3 DNA is TGTGCCAGCGGATATCGGAGCGGGAACACCGGGGAG.

This clone has ten or more counts. At one of its ends the junction is not consistent with the germline gene, which may arise from a read error. The missing CDR3 end, 3 residues past where the read stops, is filled in from the germline J gene. The chain has TRBV7-7 and TRBJ2-3; 10 positions match TRBD2. The CDR3 runs 14 residues. Germline-derived CDR1 and CDR2 are SSHAT and FNYEAQ (reference sequence). The CDR3 is CASSLSGGADTQYF. CDR3 DNA (partial): TGTGCTAGCAGCTTGAGCGGGGGGGCAGATACG.